This TCR beta chain was retrieved from a study of cytomegalovirus exposure and HLA in healthy donors. Study overall: Assignment to the Caucasian-associated ancestry cluster applied to around 76% of the roughly 410 genotyped donors.

60 Vbeta and 13 Jbeta primers were used in PCR. The data were produced by immunoSEQ multiplex PCR, yet TCRdb's version contains in-frame clones alone and is incomplete. The sample consists of about 43,000 clones, about half of them appearing once. This clone was seen only a few times. Sequences were obtained from PBMCs. This TCR came from a man aged 60 to 75 in good health and CMV-seronegative.

CDR3 nucleotides: TGCAGCGTTGGTAGCGGGAGGGCGTTCAATGAGCAGTTCTTC. Its protein product is CSVGSGRAFNEQFF. The chain carries TRBV29-1 and TRBJ2-1, with TRBD2 matching over 11 bases. CDR1 and CDR2 from the germline V gene are SQVTM and ANQGSEA. J gave up 6 bases and V 4 bases, and 5 bases lay outside the gene matches. The CDR3 has 14 amino acids.